This TCR beta chain was documented in a study of blood T cell repertoires in COVID-19. Whole-study context: Acute and convalescent COVID-19 samples came from the United States, Italy and Spain. From T cells, B-cell-depleted T cells, or PBMCs came the material, which was cDNA or gDNA.

This CDR3 is built from 15 residues. With 5 bases clipped from V and 5 bases from J, the junction kept 7 bases outside the gene matches. In germline, CDR1 is SGHTA, CDR2 FQGNSA. Original analysis: Reference gene primer amplification yielded estimated nucleated cell counts. Method: immunoSEQ multiplex PCR; TCRdb's copy keeps in-frame clones and lacks some. From that table come the V and J calls and clone size; the DNA was used to work out D and trimming. The table lists some 68,000 clones, 90% of them singletons. The specimen was peripheral blood. This receptor was taken from a man aged 45 to 65 with COVID-19, enrolled during active disease. The chain joins TRBV7-2 to TRBJ2-1; 9 bases agree with TRBD1. CDR3 nucleotide sequence: TGTGCCAGCAGCATATACCGGGACAGGGACAATGAGCAGTTCTTC. Translation gives CASSIYRDRDNEQFF.